Below, 9 T cell receptor beta chains from the same sample are listed, as sequenced in a study of blood T cells in healthy people across ages. Next came a second PCR, run for about 7 to 12 cycles, which used a sample-barcoded 5' primer along with a J-beta primer mix. TCRdb processed the 5' RACE reads anew with MiXCR; each CDR3 protein has one entry. The data show roughly 1.6 million distinct CDR3 sequences, about 32% seen once. Source material: blood. Receptors were obtained from a woman aged 25 to 45 in good health.

This clonotype has just a few counts. This chain connects TRBV5-6 to TRBJ1-1; D is perhaps TRBD1 (5 bases). V dropped 2 bases and J dropped 11 bases, with 13 bases sitting between them. CDR3 size: 12 residues. Germline CDR1 is SGHDT and CDR2 is YYEEEE. The CDR3 loop is CASSLTGQDAFF. The CDR3 region has the DNA TGTGCCAGCAGCTTAACGGGGCAGGATGCTTTCTTT. The full variable domain, in which reference TRBV5-6 and TRBJ1-1 provide the parts outside the CDR3, is DAGVTQSPTHLIKTRGQQVTLRCSPKSGHDTVSWYQQALGQGPQFIFQYYEEEERQRGNFPDRFSGHQFPNYSSELNVNALLLGDSALYLCASSLTGQDAFFGQGTRLTVV.

This chain connects TRBV6-5 to TRBJ2-3; D is ambiguous. The CDR3 sequence is 16 residues long. In germline, CDR1 is MNHEY, CDR2 SVGAGI. Trimming removed 2 bases from V and 4 bases from J, with 16 bases in between. As DNA, the CDR3 is TGTGCCAGCAGTTACGGCCGACCCAAGGAAGCAGATACGCAGTATTTT. It yields the protein CASSYGRPKEADTQYF.

This clonotype came up a few times. The chain uses TRBV20-1 and TRBJ2-3; the D gene could be TRBD1 or TRBD2 (7 bases each). V lost 1 base and J lost 4, with 15 bases in between. This CDR3 is built from 15 residues. Germline V gene data show CDR1 as DFQATT and CDR2 as SNEGSKA (reference sequence). CDR3 DNA: TGCAGTGCTAGAGTCCCGGGGAGGGGGCCAGATACGCAGTATTTT. Protein: CSARVPGRGPDTQYF.

The chain uses TRBV30 and TRBJ1-5, with 8 nucleotides matching TRBD1. The J segment lost 6 bases and the V segment lost 2 bases, leaving 6 bases of the junction unmatched. CDR3 size: 14 residues. CDR1 GTSNPN and CDR2 SVGIG come from the germline V gene (reference sequence). The chain's CDR3 is CAWSLGTGIQPQHF. The CDR3 DNA reads as TGTGCCTGGAGTCTGGGGACAGGCATTCAGCCCCAGCATTTT.

Regarding this clonotype: A much larger clone differs from this one at a single base, so this may be a read error. V and J are TRBV12-3 or TRBV12-4 and TRBJ2-3; D remains ambiguous. The V gene lost 6 bases and the J gene lost 1 base, with 17 bases spanning the gap. This CDR3 contains 16 residues. The CDR3: CASSFLPGAGTDTQYF. In DNA form, the CDR3 reads TGTGCCAGCAGCTTCCTTCCGGGTGCTGGCACAGATACGCAGTATTTT.

This chain uses TRBV7-6 with TRBJ1-5; D may be TRBD1 (6 bases). The germline V gene encodes CDR1 SGHVS and CDR2 FNYEAQ. The CDR3 contains 18 residues. Deletions cut 5 bases from V and 0 bases from J, with 20 bases between. CDR3 loop: CASSETRIRGNSNQPQHF. CDR3 bases: TGTGCCAGCAGCGAAACCCGAATCAGGGGTAATAGCAATCAGCCCCAGCATTTT.

The rearrangement uses TRBV6-1 and TRBJ1-5; no clear D. Germline CDR1 reads MNHNS; CDR2 reads SASEGT. The V end was cut by 3 bases, the J end by 4 bases, with 16 bases between. This CDR3 contains 16 residues. The CDR3 here is CASSDPVATPNQPQHF. The DNA for the CDR3 is TGTGCCAGCAGTGACCCCGTGGCAACCCCGAATCAGCCCCAGCATTTT.

V is TRBV4-1 and J is TRBJ2-3; 8 bases are a match to TRBD1. This CDR3 region has 16 residues. Germline V lookup: CDR1 MGHRA, CDR2 YSYEKL. Losses at the gene ends were 2 bases for V and 10 bases for J; bases not matched to a gene: 14. The CDR3 loop is CASSQLKVQGVSAQYF. CDR3 in DNA: TGCGCCAGCAGCCAACTGAAGGTACAGGGGGTATCGGCGCAGTATTTT.

This clonotype was observed at least ten times. The chain carries TRBV10-1 and TRBJ2-3; 10 bases agree with TRBD2. This CDR3 has 15 amino acids. V lost 4 bases, J lost 5 bases, and 6 bases stayed unmatched. Looked up from germline, CDR1 is WNHNN and CDR2 is SYGVQD (reference sequence). The CDR3 nucleotides are TGCGCCAGCAGTGGGCTAGCGGGAGTGGGAGATACGCAGTATTTT. It encodes CASSGLAGVGDTQYF.